The sequence of this T cell receptor beta chain was determined in a study of T cells after posttransplantation cyclophosphamide. A word on this clone: Antigen specificity is unknown.

Points from the study as a whole: Tissue-infiltrating T cells from skin or gut overlapped little with blood T cells. Recipient CMV seropositivity and CMV reactivation strongly tracked TRB clonality.

Control samples came 1 year after myeloablative marrow transplants with methotrexate plus calcineurin inhibitor. This CDR3 spans 15 amino acids. V lost 6 bases, J lost 1 base, and 3 bases stayed unmatched. Germline V lookup: CDR1 MNHNS, CDR2 SASEGT. Using immunoSEQ multiplex PCR, the repertoire was profiled, and TCRdb retains in-frame clones only, with some absent. The sample carries some 17,000 clones, about 82% recorded once. The chain joins TRBV6-1 to TRBJ2-1; TRBD2 matches at 10 bases. This receptor was obtained from a young adult male patient who received an allogeneic stem cell transplant from an unrelated donor, was CMV-positive, and had acute and chronic GVHD. The graft donor may be the source of some T cells. The source was PBMCs, collected 441 days after allogeneic stem cell transplant with calcineurin inhibitor and methotrexate. CDR3 bases: TGTGCCAGCAGGGCAGCGGGAGGGTCCTACAATGAGCAGTTCTTC. As protein: CASRAAGGSYNEQFF.